A single sample gave rise to the 26 T cell receptor beta chains below, sequenced in a study of blood T cell repertoires in COVID-19. Produced via immunoSEQ multiplex PCR; TCRdb's table is partial and in-frame only. The table lists about 150,000 clones, more than 90% of them singletons. Sequenced input: peripheral blood. Receptors originate from a man aged 50 to 59 with acute or convalescent COVID-19.

J is TRBJ2-1 and V is TRBV7-8; tentative D call: TRBD1 (6 bases). The CDR3 is 15 residues long. V lost 1 base and J lost 7, with 14 bases in between. The germline CDR1 and CDR2 sequences are SGHVS and FQNEAQ. Here the CDR3 DNA reads TGTGCCAGCAGCTTAGTGGGGGCCCCCGGGAATGAGCAGTTCTTC. Protein: CASSLVGAPGNEQFF.

The genes are TRBV27 and TRBJ2-3; D is unclear. The CDR3 extends over 16 amino acids. V lost 6 bases, J lost 3 bases, and 19 bases lay in between. The germline V gene has CDR1 MNHEY and CDR2 SMNVEV (reference sequence). CDR3 DNA: TGTGCCAGCAGATCTCGACCGACTGGAACTACAGATACGCAGTATTTT. It specifies CASRSRPTGTTDTQYF.

This chain connects TRBV30 to TRBJ2-1, with 9 bases lining up with TRBD1. V trimming: 5 bases; J trimming: 3 bases; junction bases outside the gene matches: 11. Germline CDR1 reads GTSNPN; CDR2 reads SVGIG (reference sequence). The CDR3 covers 16 residues. The CDR3 DNA sequence: TGTGCCTGGTCCCAAGCCCAGGACAGGGGCTACAATGAGCAGTTCTTC. Its protein is CAWSQAQDRGYNEQFF.

The gene calls are TRBV2 and TRBJ1-2; 8 bases map to TRBD1. V was pared by 10 bases and J by 7 bases, with 8 bases of the junction left unmatched. This CDR3 is 12 amino acids long. Germline values: CDR1 SNHLY, CDR2 FYNNEI. This CDR3 is CAIRQGNSGYTF. In DNA, the CDR3 is TGTGCCATTCGACAGGGGAATAGTGGCTACACCTTC.

This rearrangement joins TRBV18 to TRBJ1-1; no firm D call. V lost 2 bases to trimming and J lost 3 bases, with 19 bases between them. There are 17 residues in the CDR3. Germline V gene sequence: CDR1 KGHSH, CDR2 LQKENI. This chain's CDR3 is CASSPTWPGIKDTEAFF. As DNA, the CDR3 is TGTGCCAGCTCACCAACCTGGCCGGGGATAAAGGACACTGAAGCTTTCTTT.

This chain links TRBV1 with TRBJ1-2; TRBD1 is the table's D call and was not checked against the DNA. TRBV1 is labeled a pseudogene. This CDR3 spans 15 amino acids. The CDR3 loop is CTSSQPGGADYGYTF. DNA of the CDR3: TGCACCAGCAGCCAGCCAGGGGGCGCAGACTATGGCTACACCTTC.

With respect to this clone: Other nucleotide sequences from this sample produce the same CDR3. The CDR3 loop is CASSPGTGDEKLFF. The CDR3 DNA reads as TGTGCCAGCTCACCCGGGACAGGGGACGAAAAACTGTTTTTT. The chain links TRBV18 to TRBJ1-4; TRBD1 matches at 10 bases. Germline lookup yields CDR1 KGHSH and CDR2 LQKENI. This CDR3 is 14 amino acids long. J lost 8 bases, V lost 3 bases, and 3 bases had no gene match.

J is TRBJ1-1 and V is TRBV19, with D tentatively TRBD1 (6 bases). Germline assignment: CDR1 LNHDA and CDR2 SQIVND (reference sequence). The CDR3 has 15 residues. V lost 6 bases and J lost 2, with 16 bases in between. The chain's CDR3 is CASRTQGIANTEAFF. The DNA of the CDR3 is TGTGCCAGTAGAACTCAGGGGATTGCAAACACTGAAGCTTTCTTT.

This chain uses TRBV11-2 with TRBJ2-1; 8 bases line up with TRBD1. V lost 5 bases, J lost 0 bases, and 6 bases stayed unmatched. The germline V gene has CDR1 SGHAT and CDR2 FQNNGV. CDR3 length: 16 residues. This chain's CDR3 is CASSLTGTGSYNEQFF. The CDR3 coding sequence is TGTGCCAGCAGCCTCACCGGGACAGGCTCCTACAATGAGCAGTTCTTC.

This rearrangement joins TRBV5-4 to TRBJ2-1, with D perhaps matching TRBD2 (6 bases). Germline V gene data show CDR1 as SGHNT and CDR2 as YYREEE (reference sequence). V was pared by 1 base and J by 0 bases, with 8 bases between. This CDR3 region has 15 residues. The CDR3 DNA reads TGTGCCAGCAGCTTGTCCGGGAGCTCCTACAATGAGCAGTTCTTC. It codes for CASSLSGSSYNEQFF. The full variable domain, in which reference TRBV5-4 and TRBJ2-1 provide the parts outside the CDR3, is ETGVTQSPTHLIKTRGQQVTLRCSSQSGHNTVSWYQQALGQGPQFIFQYYREEENGRGNFPPRFSGLQFPNYSSELNVNALELDDSALYLCASSLSGSSYNEQFFGPGTRLTVL.

This chain connects TRBV7-8 to TRBJ1-2, with D uncertain. V was shortened by 1 base and J by 2 bases, with 11 bases between the two germline ends. CDR3 length: 15 residues. From germline, CDR1 is SGHVS and CDR2 FQNEAQ. The CDR3 is CASSLVLTENYGYTF. The CDR3 coding sequence is TGTGCCAGCAGCTTAGTATTGACGGAGAACTATGGCTACACCTTC.

V gene TRBV7-8 combines with J gene TRBJ1-2; 9 positions match TRBD1. V gave up 3 bases and J gave up 4 bases; unmatched junction bases: 12. Per the germline V gene, CDR1 is SGHVS and CDR2 is FQNEAQ. The CDR3 runs 17 residues. CDR3 sequence reads: CASSFHRDRAFVYGYTF. CDR3 coding DNA: TGTGCCAGCAGCTTTCACAGGGACAGGGCATTTGTCTATGGCTACACCTTC.

The rearrangement uses TRBV6-2 or TRBV6-3 and TRBJ1-1; 11 positions agree with TRBD1. V was clipped by 2 bases and J by 3 bases; unmatched bases: 5. Germline V gene data show CDR1 as MNHEY and CDR2 as SVGEGT. The CDR3 is made up of 16 amino acids. The CDR3 here is CASSYEGQGVYTEAFF. Written as DNA, the CDR3 is TGTGCCAGCAGTTACGAGGGACAGGGGGTGTACACTGAAGCTTTCTTT.

The chain combines TRBV4-3 with TRBJ2-3; D may be TRBD1 (5 bases). The CDR3 runs 15 residues. The germline V and J ends were trimmed by 4 bases and 2 bases, with 13 bases remaining between them. Germline loops: CDR1 LGHNA, CDR2 YSLEER. CDR3: CASSRRQTYTDTQYF. The CDR3 nucleotides read TGCGCCAGCAGCCGACGACAGACCTACACAGATACGCAGTATTTT.

This chain joins TRBV2 and TRBJ1-6; D call uncertain. This CDR3 has 14 residues. Germline V gene lookup returns CDR1 SNHLY and CDR2 FYNNEI. V was trimmed by 3 bases and J by 0 bases, leaving 3 bases between them. CDR3 DNA sequence: TGTGCCAGCAGTGACAACTCCTATAATTCACCCCTCCACTTT. This codes for CASSDNSYNSPLHF.

V gene TRBV6-1 combines with J gene TRBJ1-3, with D maybe TRBD1 (5 bases). V was trimmed by 4 bases and J by 6 bases, leaving 19 bases between them. The length of the CDR3 is 16 residues. CDR1 is MNHNS and CDR2 is SASEGT in the germline V gene. The CDR3 is CASSGPMGRVPNTIYF. The CDR3 DNA follows: TGTGCCAGCAGTGGCCCGATGGGCAGGGTCCCAAACACCATATATTTT.

This clone has more than one count but fewer than ten. The chain is built from TRBV7-3 and TRBJ2-7; 9 bases fit TRBD1. The CDR3 is made up of 14 amino acids. V lost 5 bases, J lost 5 bases, and 7 bases stayed unmatched. The germline V gene encodes CDR1 SGHTA and CDR2 FQGTGA. CDR3 sequence: CASSPNRGPHEQYF. CDR3 coding DNA: TGTGCCAGCAGCCCAAACAGGGGGCCTCACGAGCAGTACTTC.

The chain recombines TRBV3-1 (or the pseudogene TRBV3-2) with TRBJ1-4; TRBD1 is a possible D gene (6 bases). Germline-derived CDR1 and CDR2 are LGHDT and YNNKEL (reference sequence). The CDR3 is 12 residues long. Trimming took off 4 bases at V and 11 bases at J, with 11 bases between the two ends. The CDR3 coding sequence is TGTGCCAGCAGCCTGGGGGCGCGTAAACTGTTTTTT. Its translation is CASSLGARKLFF.

The V call is TRBV7-9, the J call TRBJ1-2; weak D call: TRBD1 (5 bases). The CDR3 length is 15 residues. V lost 2 bases and J 4 bases, leaving 14 bases between the germline ends. The germline V gene has CDR1 SEHNR and CDR2 FQNEAQ (reference sequence). The CDR3 loop is CASSLYSGTSYGYTF. In DNA form, the CDR3 reads TGTGCCAGCAGCTTATACTCCGGGACTTCCTATGGCTACACCTTC.

This clone was counted between two and nine times. The V gene is TRBV7-2, the J gene TRBJ1-3; D ambiguous. The CDR3 extends over 16 amino acids. Trimming left V 2 bases short and J 0 bases short, with 11 bases between. Germline lookup yields CDR1 SGHTA and CDR2 FQGNSA. This CDR3 is CASSLNSLTSGNTIYF. Here the CDR3 DNA reads TGTGCCAGCAGCTTAAACAGCCTCACCTCTGGAAACACCATATATTTT. The variable domain in full, completed from reference TRBV7-2 and TRBJ1-3, reads GAGVSQSPSNKVTEKGKDVELRCDPISGHTALYWYRQSLGQGLEFLIYFQGNSAPDKSGLPSDRFSAERTGGSVSTLTIQRTQQEDSAVYLCASSLNSLTSGNTIYFGEGSWLTVV.

As regards this clone: Other DNA sequences within the sample encode an identical CDR3. The gene calls are TRBV18 and TRBJ2-3; 9 bases are shared with TRBD2. V trimming: 4 bases; J trimming: 2 bases; junction bases outside the gene matches: 4. CDR1 KGHSH and CDR2 LQKENI come from the germline V gene. The CDR3 is 15 amino acids. The CDR3 coding sequence is TGTGCCAGCTCACTGCTAGCGGGAAACACAGATACGCAGTATTTT. Protein: CASSLLAGNTDTQYF. The complete variable domain, with remaining parts taken from reference TRBV18 and TRBJ2-3, reads NAGVMQNPRHLVRRRGQEARLRCSPMKGHSHVYWYRQLPEEGLKFMVYLQKENIIDESGMPKERFSAEFPKEGPSILRIQQVVRGDSAAYFCASSLLAGNTDTQYFGPGTRLTVL.

The V gene is TRBV4-2, the J gene TRBJ1-5; tentatively, D is TRBD1 (5 bases). Germline CDR1 is LGHNA and CDR2 is YNFKEQ. With 1 base removed from V and 4 bases from J, the gap between germline ends came to 20 bases. The CDR3 runs to 18 residues. The CDR3 loop is CASSQGRPGAGRNQPQHF. CDR3 DNA: TGTGCCAGCAGCCAAGGGAGGCCCGGGGCAGGGAGGAATCAGCCCCAGCATTTT.

This chain links TRBV6-6 with TRBJ2-7; possibly TRBD2 for D (5 bases). The CDR3 has 15 amino acids. The V end lost 2 bases, the J end lost 4 bases, and 15 bases lay between the germline ends. Germline V gene data show CDR1 as MNHNY and CDR2 as SVGAGI (reference sequence). The CDR3 DNA is TGTGCCAGCAGTTACCAGGCTAGCAGACTATACGAGCAGTACTTC. Protein: CASSYQASRLYEQYF.

V gene TRBV5-1 combines with J gene TRBJ2-5, with 9 bases that match TRBD2. The CDR3 is 15 residues long. V shed 3 bases, J shed 0 bases, and the junction held 3 bases outside the gene matches. Germline CDR1 reads SGHRS; CDR2 reads YFSETQ. CDR3 amino acids: CASSSLAGDQETQYF. The CDR3 DNA is TGCGCCAGCAGCTCGTTAGCGGGAGACCAAGAGACCCAGTACTTC.

The chain couples TRBV5-1 to TRBJ2-2; TRBD2 matches at 11 bases. The length of the CDR3 is 15 residues. CDR1 and CDR2 from the germline V gene are SGHRS and YFSETQ. J gave up 6 bases and V 0 bases, and 1 base lay outside the gene matches. CDR3 DNA sequence: TGCGCCAGCAGCTTGGGACTAGCGGGGCCCGGGGAGCTGTTTTTT. Amino acid sequence: CASSLGLAGPGELFF.

J is TRBJ2-1 and V is TRBV5-4, with 7 positions matching TRBD2. With V trimmed by 4 bases and J by 2 bases, 18 bases remained unmatched. The CDR3 extends over 19 amino acids. Germline V gene lookup returns CDR1 SGHNT and CDR2 YYREEE (reference sequence). In nucleotides, the CDR3 is TGTGCCAGCAGCGGATCGGGACTAAAGATTTCGAGGCCCTACAATGAGCAGTTCTTC. Amino acid sequence: CASSGSGLKISRPYNEQFF.